Listed here are 18 T cell receptor beta chains from one sample, sequenced in a study of blood T cell repertoires in COVID-19 (dated by TCRdb to about 2020). Library method: the immunoSEQ multiplex PCR assay. This is the immuneACCESS table as TCRdb keeps it, with only in-frame sequences that have V and J called. A part of the clones is gone; compared with another copy, unresolved V genes explain less than half, and the rest is unexplained. In all, the sample holds 400,000 to 500,000 clones, and roughly 90% of those were seen once. The biggest ten clones account for roughly 1.4% of the sample. Sequences were obtained from peripheral blood. The receptor source for this set is a woman aged 25 to 45 with active or convalescent COVID-19.

The CDR3 protein is CASTLAGPWDTQYF. The DNA of the CDR3 is TGCGCCAGCACCTTAGCGGGGCCCTGGGATACGCAGTATTTT. J is TRBJ2-3 and V is TRBV5-1; TRBD2 matches at 8 bases. Germline CDR1 reads SGHRS; CDR2 reads YFSETQ. The CDR3 consists of 14 residues. The V and J ends lost 6 bases and 6 bases, in that order; junction bases with no gene match: 9.

V gene TRBV2 combines with J gene TRBJ2-5, with D possibly being TRBD1 (6 bases). Trimming stripped 7 bases from V and 1 base from J, with 13 bases between. From germline, CDR1 is SNHLY and CDR2 FYNNEI. The CDR3 runs 14 residues. CDR3 sequence: CASKQEGGQETQYF. CDR3 coding DNA: TGTGCCAGCAAACAGGAAGGGGGCCAAGAGACCCAGTACTTC.

This sequence joins TRBV5-1 and TRBJ2-3, with 10 bases lining up with TRBD2. This CDR3 has 16 residues. Germline loops: CDR1 SGHRS, CDR2 YFSETQ. Trimming took 0 bases from V and 2 from J; bases not matched to a gene: 3. The CDR3 here is CASSLALAGVTDTQYF. The CDR3 bases are TGCGCCAGCAGCTTGGCCCTAGCGGGAGTCACAGATACGCAGTATTTT. Full variable domain (remainder filled in from reference TRBV5-1 and TRBJ2-3): KAGVTQTPRYLIKTRGQQVTLSCSPISGHRSVSWYQQTPGQGLQFLFEYFSETQRNKGNFPGRFSGRQFSNSRSEMNVSTLELGDSALYLCASSLALAGVTDTQYFGPGTRLTVL.

The chain couples TRBV4-2 to TRBJ1-2; 7 bases agree with TRBD1. Germline V CDR1 and CDR2: LGHNA, YNFKEQ. CDR3 length: 18 residues. V was pared by 0 bases and J by 2 bases, with 12 bases of the junction left unmatched. The CDR3 nucleotides read TGTGCCAGCAGCCAAGATCTTGAGGCAGGGGGATCGAACTATGGCTACACCTTC. Translation: CASSQDLEAGGSNYGYTF.

The chain employs TRBV19 and TRBJ1-5; D not certain. From germline, CDR1 is LNHDA and CDR2 SQIVND (reference sequence). V was pared by 5 bases and J by 0 bases, with 17 bases between. The CDR3 is made up of 17 amino acids. CDR3 bases: TGTGCCAGTAGTGTACAAGCGTTAAGAGATAGCAATCAGCCCCAGCATTTT. This translates into CASSVQALRDSNQPQHF.

This chain uses TRBV3-1 (or the pseudogene TRBV3-2) with TRBJ2-3; 7 nucleotides line up with TRBD1. The CDR3 is 16 residues long. V trimming: 4 bases; J trimming: 0 bases; junction bases outside the gene matches: 7. Germline lookup yields CDR1 LGHDT and CDR2 YNNKEL (reference sequence). CDR3 protein: CASSPGQVPSTDTQYF. The CDR3 nucleotides are TGTGCCAGCAGCCCAGGACAGGTCCCTAGCACAGATACGCAGTATTTT.

This clone was observed once. The chain's CDR3 is CASSHYEQYF. The CDR3 DNA sequence: TGTGCCAGCAGCCACTACGAGCAGTACTTC. The V and J genes are TRBV12-3 or TRBV12-4 and TRBJ2-7, with D uncertain. V lost 6 bases, J lost 3 bases, and 3 bases lay in between. The CDR3 is 10 residues long.

This clone has more than one count but fewer than ten. This rearrangement joins TRBV12-3 or TRBV12-4 to TRBJ1-5; D is perhaps TRBD1 (6 bases). The CDR3 has 13 residues. The V gene lost 7 bases and the J gene lost 6 bases, with 13 bases spanning the gap. CDR3 protein: CASKGGTGQPQHF. CDR3 coding DNA: TGTGCCAGCAAGGGGGGGACTGGTCAGCCCCAGCATTTT.

This clone has only a few counts. V is TRBV9 and J is TRBJ1-5; unclear D gene. This CDR3 comprises 14 residues. The germline gives CDR1 SGDLS, CDR2 YYNGEE. Trimming removed 0 bases at V and 3 bases at J, with 7 bases between. The CDR3 here is CASSVGTINQPQHF. The CDR3 DNA reads TGTGCCAGCAGCGTAGGTACAATCAATCAGCCCCAGCATTTT.

The V call is TRBV3-1 (or the pseudogene TRBV3-2), the J call TRBJ1-1; D remains unclear. The CDR3 covers 13 residues. Germline V gene sequence: CDR1 LGHDT, CDR2 YNNKEL (reference sequence). Trimming took 2 bases from V and 0 from J, leaving 4 bases between them. This CDR3 reads CASSQLLNTEAFF. CDR3 bases: TGTGCCAGCAGCCAACTATTGAACACTGAAGCTTTCTTT.

J is TRBJ1-4 and V is TRBV18; 7 nucleotides agree with TRBD1. Losses at the gene ends were 5 bases for V and 5 bases for J; bases not matched to a gene: 8. From germline, CDR1 is KGHSH and CDR2 LQKENI. The CDR3 consists of 15 residues. CDR3 DNA sequence: TGTGCCAGCTCAGTTCAGGGGACAGAGAATGAAAAACTGTTTTTT. Encoded protein: CASSVQGTENEKLFF.

The genes are TRBV14 and TRBJ2-2, with D possibly matching TRBD2 (6 bases). Trimming shortened V by 4 bases and J by 4 bases, and 13 bases separated the two germline ends. This CDR3 comprises 15 residues. Germline CDR1 is SGHDN and CDR2 is FVKESK. The chain's CDR3 is CASSPPGRGTGELFF. The CDR3, as DNA: TGTGCCAGCAGCCCACCGGGGCGGGGCACCGGGGAGCTGTTTTTT.

V and J are TRBV30 and TRBJ1-4; 11 bases line up with TRBD1. There are 14 residues in the CDR3. V was clipped by 2 bases and J by 7 bases; unmatched bases: 3. Per germline, CDR1 GTSNPN and CDR2 SVGIG (reference sequence). This CDR3 reads CAWSLGTGGEKLFF. In DNA form, the CDR3 reads TGTGCCTGGAGTTTAGGGACAGGGGGTGAAAAACTGTTTTTT.

The V call is TRBV7-6, the J call TRBJ2-3; tentatively, D is TRBD1 (6 bases). V lost 2 bases to trimming and J lost 3 bases, with 15 bases between them. The germline V gene has CDR1 SGHVS and CDR2 FNYEAQ. The CDR3 extends over 16 amino acids. CDR3 coding DNA: TGTGCCAGCAGCTTAACCGTGCAGGGGTCAACAGATACGCAGTATTTT. This translates into CASSLTVQGSTDTQYF. The full variable domain, completed using reference TRBV7-6 and TRBJ2-3, is GAGVSQSPRYKVTKRGQDVALRCDPISGHVSLYWYRQALGQGPEFLTYFNYEAQQDKSGLPNDRFSAERPEGSISTLTIQRTEQRDSAMYRCASSLTVQGSTDTQYFGPGTRLTVL.

This chain joins TRBV19 and TRBJ1-2, with D tentatively TRBD1 (5 bases). Germline CDR1 and CDR2: LNHDA and SQIVND (reference sequence). This CDR3 comprises 17 residues. The V end lost 3 bases, the J end lost 6 bases, and 23 bases lay between the germline ends. CDR3 loop: CASSMGVRRGLSDGYTF. DNA of the CDR3: TGTGCCAGTAGTATGGGGGTACGGAGGGGATTGAGTGATGGCTACACCTTC.

The chain combines TRBV4-1 with TRBJ1-2; no clear D. Looked up from germline, CDR1 is MGHRA and CDR2 is YSYEKL. Trimming took 8 bases from V and 7 from J, leaving 14 bases between them. This CDR3 has 12 amino acids. CDR3 nucleotides: TGCGCCAGCTCCAGCGGGGAGCGTGGCTACACCTTC. Translation gives CASSSGERGYTF.

V is TRBV5-1 and J is TRBJ1-1; 10 bases map to TRBD1. The CDR3 runs to 15 residues. The J segment lost 7 bases and the V segment lost 6 bases, leaving 12 bases of the junction unmatched. The germline V gene has CDR1 SGHRS and CDR2 YFSETQ. CDR3 DNA sequence: TGCGCCAGCAAACCCTCCGGGACAGGGGACTTTGAAGCTTTCTTT. Protein product: CASKPSGTGDFEAFF.

The chain links TRBV2 to TRBJ2-1, with TRBD2 matching over 13 bases. The CDR3 is 16 residues long. Germline-derived CDR1 and CDR2 are SNHLY and FYNNEI. The V segment lost 4 bases and the J segment 10 bases; nucleotides outside the gene matches: 10. CDR3 in amino acids: CASSALGLAGVGEQFF. The CDR3 region has the DNA TGTGCCAGCAGTGCTCTCGGACTAGCGGGAGTAGGGGAGCAGTTCTTC.